This T cell receptor beta chain emerged from a study of T cell changes during pregnancy in multiple sclerosis. With 6 bases clipped from V and 4 bases from J, the junction kept 4 bases outside the gene matches. From germline, CDR1 is SQVTM and CDR2 ANQGSEA. The CDR3 has 14 amino acids. Profiled with immunoSEQ multiplex PCR; TCRdb holds only in-frame clones, not every one. Among roughly 33,000 clones listed, approximately 90% were seen once. This TCR came from a female donor in good health, enrolled as a control in a pregnancy study. The sample consisted of CD4+ T cells from peripheral blood mononuclear cells, taken in the third trimester of pregnancy. The chain couples TRBV29-1 to TRBJ2-1, with TRBD2 matching 12 bases. CDR3 in amino acids: CSVLAGGPYNEQFF. CDR3 bases: TGCAGCGTACTAGCGGGGGGCCCATACAATGAGCAGTTCTTC.